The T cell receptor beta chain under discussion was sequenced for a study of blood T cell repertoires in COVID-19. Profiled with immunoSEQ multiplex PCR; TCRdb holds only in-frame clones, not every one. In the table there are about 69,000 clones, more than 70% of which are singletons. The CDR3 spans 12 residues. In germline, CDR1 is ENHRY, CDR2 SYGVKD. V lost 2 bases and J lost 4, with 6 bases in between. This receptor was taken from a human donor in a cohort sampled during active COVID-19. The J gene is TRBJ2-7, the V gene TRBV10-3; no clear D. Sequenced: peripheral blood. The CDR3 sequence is CAISERGYEQYF. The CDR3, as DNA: TGTGCCATCAGTGAGCGCGGTTACGAGCAGTACTTC.